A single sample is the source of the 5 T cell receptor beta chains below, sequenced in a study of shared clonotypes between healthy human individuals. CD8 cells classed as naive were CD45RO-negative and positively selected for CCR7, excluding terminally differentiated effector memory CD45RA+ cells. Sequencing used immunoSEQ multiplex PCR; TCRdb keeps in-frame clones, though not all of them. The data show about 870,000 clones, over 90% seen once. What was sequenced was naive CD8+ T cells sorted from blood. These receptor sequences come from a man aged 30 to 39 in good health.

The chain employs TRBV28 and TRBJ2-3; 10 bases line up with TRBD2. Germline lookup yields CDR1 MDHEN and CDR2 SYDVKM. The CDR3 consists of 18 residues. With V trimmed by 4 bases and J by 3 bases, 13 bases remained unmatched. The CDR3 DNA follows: TGTGCCAGCAGTTGGGACCGGACTAGCGGAACCCGTACAGATACGCAGTATTTT. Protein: CASSWDRTSGTRTDTQYF.

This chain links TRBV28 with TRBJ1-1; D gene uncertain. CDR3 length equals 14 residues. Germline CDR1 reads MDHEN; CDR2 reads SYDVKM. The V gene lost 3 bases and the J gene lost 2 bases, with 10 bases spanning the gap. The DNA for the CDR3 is TGTGCCAGCAGTTTCGTTCCGGTAAACACTGAAGCTTTCTTT. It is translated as CASSFVPVNTEAFF.

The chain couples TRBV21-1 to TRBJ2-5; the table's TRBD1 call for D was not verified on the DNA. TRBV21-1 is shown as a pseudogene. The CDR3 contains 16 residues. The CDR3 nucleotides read TGTGCCAGCAGCAAATTTAAGGGGGAGCTCGGGGAGACCCAGTACTTC. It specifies CASSKFKGELGETQYF.

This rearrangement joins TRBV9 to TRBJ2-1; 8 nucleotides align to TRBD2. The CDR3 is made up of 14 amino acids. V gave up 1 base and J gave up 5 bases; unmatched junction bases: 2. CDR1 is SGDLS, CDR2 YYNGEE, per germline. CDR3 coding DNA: TGTGCCAGCAGCGTACTAGCGGGCCACAATGAGCAGTTCTTC. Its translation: CASSVLAGHNEQFF. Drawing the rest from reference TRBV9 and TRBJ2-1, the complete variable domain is DSGVTQTPKHLITATGQRVTLRCSPRSGDLSVYWYQQSLDQGLQFLIQYYNGEERAKGNILERFSAQQFPDLHSELNLSSLELGDSALYFCASSVLAGHNEQFFGPGTRLTVL.

In DNA, the CDR3 is TGTGCCAGCAGTCGATGGGGGACAGGGGTCAAAAACATTCAGTACTTC. This translates into CASSRWGTGVKNIQYF. V and J are TRBV11-3 and TRBJ2-4; TRBD1 matches at 10 bases. V lost 6 bases to trimming and J lost 3 bases; unmatched junction nucleotides: 8. This CDR3 has 16 amino acids. Per the germline V gene, CDR1 is SGHNT and CDR2 is YENEEA.